A selection of T cell receptor beta chains follows, all from one sample in a study of T cell responses to AZD1222 COVID-19 vaccine. Repertoires were generated with immunoSEQ multiplex PCR, while TCRdb's copy carries only in-frame clones and drops some. The sample holds about 140,000 clones; 75% to 95% are singletons and the top ten take approximately 2.6%. The starting material was peripheral blood, obtained on day 0 of AZD1222 vaccination. Receptors were obtained from an adult in good health. Both conserved end residues are part of each CDR3. A D gene is named only where the DNA matches it firmly. Only some rows state a clone size, as once, few, many or a class for expanded clones.

d_gene	v_gene	j_gene	abundance	CDR3nt	CDR3aa
NA	TRBV10-3	TRBJ1-4	NA	TGTGCCATCAGTGCCAGCGGGACAACGGGTGAAAAACTGTTTTTT	CAISASGTTGEKLFF
NA	TRBV11-2	TRBJ2-3	NA	TGTGCCAGCAGCTTGGGCAGCCATCGAGATACGCAGTATTTT	CASSLGSHRDTQYF
NA	TRBV7-7	TRBJ2-7	medium-sized	TGTGCCAGCAGTTTTAATAAAGGGTACGAGCAGTACTTC	CASSFNKGYEQYF
NA	TRBV6-5	TRBJ1-6	NA	TGTGCCAGCAGCCTCAGTGAGTCACCCCTCCACTTT	CASSLSESPLHF
NA	TRBV5-4	TRBJ1-3	NA	TGTGCCAGCAGCTTGGGCTGGGGCTCTGGAAACACCATATATTTT	CASSLGWGSGNTIYF
NA	TRBV9	TRBJ1-1	NA	TGTGCCAGCAGCCCCACGGCGCGGAACACTGAAGCTTTCTTT	CASSPTARNTEAFF
NA	TRBV19	TRBJ2-3	NA	TGTGCCAGTAGTAAAGGGGGGACTTGGGGCACAGATACGCAGTATTTT	CASSKGGTWGTDTQYF
NA	TRBV12-3/TRBV12-4	TRBJ1-5	NA	TGTGCCAGCGGTTCTGGCAGTCAGCCCCAGCATTTT	CASGSGSQPQHF
NA	TRBV7-9	TRBJ1-4	few	TGTGCCAGCAGCCTAGTTGTCGGGGCGATGTATGAAAAACTGTTTTTT	CASSLVVGAMYEKLFF
TRBD1	TRBV28	TRBJ1-5	NA	TGTGCCAGCAGTTTCCGGGACAGGGGCGGTCAGCCCCAGCATTTT	CASSFRDRGGQPQHF
NA	TRBV7-3	TRBJ2-2	NA	TGTGCCAGCAGCCTCGCAACCGGGGAGCTGTTTTTT	CASSLATGELFF
NA	TRBV9	TRBJ1-2	few	TGTGCCAGCAGCGTAGGAGGGGCCGTCTATGGCTACACCTTC	CASSVGGAVYGYTF
NA	TRBV7-9	TRBJ1-1	NA	TGTGCCAGCAGCTTACAGGAGAACACTGAAGCTTTCTTT	CASSLQENTEAFF
TRBD2	TRBV28	TRBJ2-1	NA	TGTGCCAGCAGTTCTCTCGGACTAGCGGGTTACAATGAGCAGTTCTTC	CASSSLGLAGYNEQFF
NA	TRBV10-3	TRBJ1-1	NA	TGTGCCATCAGTGAAGGAGGAGGGAACACTGAAGCTTTCTTT	CAISEGGGNTEAFF
TRBD1	TRBV11-2	TRBJ1-1	NA	TGTGCCAGCAGATTCCTTCAGGGGGCGGGGGACACTGAAGCTTTCTTT	CASRFLQGAGDTEAFF
NA	TRBV5-1	TRBJ1-3	NA	TGCGCCAGCAGCTTGCGAGGGCCCTCTGGAAACACCATATATTTT	CASSLRGPSGNTIYF
NA	TRBV6-4	TRBJ1-2	NA	TGTGCCTCCCTGCCCAGCTACACCTTC	CASLPSYTF
TRBD2	TRBV2	TRBJ2-7	NA	TGTGCCAGCAGTGAAGGGACTAGCGGGATCTACGAGCAGTACTTC	CASSEGTSGIYEQYF
NA	TRBV3-1/TRBV3-2	TRBJ1-2	NA	TGTGCCAGCAGCCAAGATTTGGTCACCCATGGCTACACCTTC	CASSQDLVTHGYTF
NA	TRBV7-9	TRBJ2-5	NA	TGTGCCAGCAGCTGGGGAGAGACCCAGTACTTC	CASSWGETQYF
NA	TRBV24-1	TRBJ1-2	NA	TGTGCCACCAGCCAGGGCGTGGGCTACACCTTC	CATSQGVGYTF
NA	TRBV5-1	TRBJ2-5	NA	TGCGCCAGCAGCCCCGACGGACTTGCGGCCCAGTACTTC	CASSPDGLAAQYF
NA	TRBV11-3	TRBJ2-1	once	TGTGCCAGCAGCTTAGGCAGGGTCGGTGAGCAGTTCTTC	CASSLGRVGEQFF
TRBD2	TRBV19	TRBJ2-3	NA	TGTGCCAGTAATCCTAGCGGGCCGAGGGATACGCAGTATTTT	CASNPSGPRDTQYF
NA	TRBV20-1	TRBJ1-5	NA	TGCAGTGCTAGTAGGGCGGTGCGCTCAAATCAGCCCCAGCATTTT	CSASRAVRSNQPQHF
NA	TRBV30	TRBJ1-5	NA	TGTGCCTGGAGTAAGACAGCTAGCAATCAGCCCCAGCATTTT	CAWSKTASNQPQHF
TRBD1	TRBV4-1	TRBJ1-2	NA	TGCGCCAGCAGCCCGATCCTGACAGGGCGAGGGAATGGCTACACCTTC	CASSPILTGRGNGYTF
TRBD1	TRBV4-2	TRBJ1-3	NA	TGTGCCAGCAGCCAGAGCCTGAGAGGGGGCGGAAACACCATATATTTT	CASSQSLRGGGNTIYF
NA	TRBV5-6	TRBJ2-7	NA	TGTGCCAGCAGCTTTGGAGCGGAGTCCTACGAGCAGTACTTC	CASSFGAESYEQYF
NA	TRBV5-6	TRBJ2-7	NA	TGTGCCAGCAGCTTGGAGCCGGGGAAGAGTTACGAGCAGTACTTC	CASSLEPGKSYEQYF
NA	TRBV28	TRBJ2-7	NA	TGTGCCAGCAGTTTATTGGGTTACTACGAGCAGTACTTC	CASSLLGYYEQYF
TRBD2	TRBV28	TRBJ2-7	NA	TGTGCCAGCAGTTTGAGACTAGCGAGCTCCTACGAGCAGTACTTC	CASSLRLASSYEQYF
TRBD2	TRBV11-3	TRBJ2-2	NA	TGTGCCAGCAGCTTAGCCAGCGGGGGGGTTACCGGGGAGCTGTTTTTT	CASSLASGGVTGELFF
NA	TRBV9	TRBJ1-1	NA	TGTGCCAGCAGCACCCCCGGGGGGAGGGGAGCTTTCTTT	CASSTPGGRGAFF
NA	TRBV5-6	TRBJ2-1	NA	TGTGCCAGCAGCTTTTGGGGCCTCGGTGAGCAGTTCTTC	CASSFWGLGEQFF
NA	TRBV27	TRBJ1-6	NA	TGTGCCAGCCGCACCGGAGTTTGGCCGTACAATTCACCCCTCCACTTT	CASRTGVWPYNSPLHF
TRBD2	TRBV24-1	TRBJ2-3	few	TGTGCCACCAGTGATCCCCTAGGGCTAGCGGGAGCAGATACGCAGTATTTT	CATSDPLGLAGADTQYF
NA	TRBV28	TRBJ2-1	few	TGTGCCAGCTGCCGAAGCTCCTACAATGAGCAGTTCTTC	CASCRSSYNEQFF
NA	TRBV6-5	TRBJ2-2	NA	TGTGCCAGCAGGTCGGGGGTCGGGGAGCTGTTTTTT	CASRSGVGELFF
NA	TRBV12-3/TRBV12-4	TRBJ1-1	NA	TGTGCCAGCAGCCAAAGGGCCCCCGTAGCTTTCTTT	CASSQRAPVAFF
NA	TRBV11-2	TRBJ2-5	NA	TGTGCCAGCAGCTTAAATTTAGAGACCCAGTACTTC	CASSLNLETQYF
NA	TRBV2	TRBJ1-1	NA	TGTGCCAGCAGTGAAATGGAAGCCATGAACACTGAAGCTTTCTTT	CASSEMEAMNTEAFF
NA	TRBV2	TRBJ2-7	NA	TGTGCCAGCAGTGTACTGGGCGAGCAGTACTTC	CASSVLGEQYF
NA	TRBV24-1	TRBJ1-2	once	TGTGCCACCAGTGAACGCGTGGAGGATGGCTACACCTTC	CATSERVEDGYTF
TRBD2	TRBV18	TRBJ2-7	few	TGTGCCAGCTCACCGGGACTAGCGGGAGCCTACGAGCAGTACTTC	CASSPGLAGAYEQYF
NA	TRBV30	TRBJ1-1	NA	TGTGCCTGGGACCCGGACAGCCCTGAAGCTTTCTTT	CAWDPDSPEAFF
NA	TRBV18	TRBJ1-1	NA	TGTGCCAGCTCCGGACGGACTGAAGCTTTCTTT	CASSGRTEAFF
NA	TRBV6-5	TRBJ1-6	NA	TGTGCCACCACGGACGGCTATAATTCACCCCTCCACTTT	CATTDGYNSPLHF
NA	TRBV4-2	TRBJ1-4	NA	TGTGCCAGCAGCCAAAGCCTAATGGGGACCACTAATGAAAAACTGTTTTTT	CASSQSLMGTTNEKLFF
NA	TRBV7-9	TRBJ1-6	NA	TGTGCCAGCAGCCCCTGGACGGGAAAGAATTCACCCCTCCACTTT	CASSPWTGKNSPLHF
NA	TRBV2	TRBJ2-3	NA	TGTGCCAGCAGTCTCCGGGACACCTTCACAGATACGCAGTATTTT	CASSLRDTFTDTQYF
TRBD1	TRBV27	TRBJ1-3	NA	TGTGCCAGGACGGACAGGTCCTCAAGCTCTGGAAACACCATATATTTT	CARTDRSSSSGNTIYF
NA	TRBV5-4	TRBJ2-1	NA	TGTGCCAGCAGCTTCCGAAACAATGAGCAGTTCTTC	CASSFRNNEQFF
NA	TRBV5-5	TRBJ2-2	NA	TGTGCCAGCAGCTTAACGTGGCCCGGGGAGCTGTTTTTT	CASSLTWPGELFF
NA	TRBV5-1	TRBJ2-7	once	TGCGCCAGCAGCTTCCTCTACGAGCAGTACTTC	CASSFLYEQYF
TRBD1	TRBV6-5	TRBJ1-5	NA	TGTGCCAGCAGTTACTCGGGGACAGCTAATCAGCCCCAGCATTTT	CASSYSGTANQPQHF